Here is one TCR beta chain with its context. The specificity of this receptor is unknown. Per-base qualities were not stored, and no clone one base away is much larger. The data belong to a study of T-cell reconstitution after alpha-beta-depleted transplantation in children (TCRdb year 2016). Broadly, across the study: The study quantitatively tracked T-cell immune reconstitution after TCRalphabeta/CD19-depleted allogeneic hematopoietic cell transplantation in children using TCR repertoire profiling. Study-wide conclusions, independent of this receptor: Hyperexpanded clone frequencies declined over subsequent months; after one year, T-cell counts and TCRbeta diversity were mostly attributed to newly produced T cells. In some patients, the high TCRbeta diversity seen at day 60 was put down to recipient T cells and intrathymic progenitors that had survived conditioning. The apparently early alphabetaT-cell count recovery about two months after transplant was reportedly dependent on only several hundred rapidly expanded clones derived from non-depleted graft cells.

Explained via the paper, the treatment or condition label denotes: allogeneic hematopoietic cell transplantation with graft depleted of TCRalphabeta T cells and CD19 B cells. The transplant recipients were children given TCRalphabeta/CD19-depleted allogeneic hematopoietic cell grafts. Receptors were amplified or captured by PCR. TCRdb lists the instrument as Illumina HiSeq 2500. To normalize quantification of the TCRbeta repertoire, the TCR libraries were built with molecular barcoding that relied on unique molecular identifiers. Using fastp trimming at Q25 and MiXCR clonotype assembly, TCRdb reanalyzed the public sequencing data and kept in-frame beta chains. Under each unique CDR3 protein, matching rows form one entry showing the most common genes and DNA. In this sample the table shows around 450,000 distinct CDR3 sequences, around 16% of which occur a single time. The top ten constitute roughly 27% of the sample.

As encoded in the germline V gene, CDR1 is SGHVS while CDR2 is FQNEAQ. Its CDR3 holds 17 amino acids, cysteine through phenylalanine. The kept DNA is CDR3 alone, 51 bases in frame from the first base. Trimming removed 5 bases from V and 0 bases from J; the gene matches leave 9 bases unexplained. The TCR comes from a boy under three years old who had a stem cell transplant for Wiskott-Aldrich syndrome, so the T cells may come from the graft donor. This chain is built from TRBV7-8 and TRBJ1-4; 7 of the junction bases match TRBD1. The sample was PBMCs, mostly from graft donor cells, taken 360 days after TCRalphabeta/CD19-depleted stem cell transplant. The DNA sequence is given as TGTGCCAGCAGCCAGAGGGGGCGGCTTGCAACTAATGAAAAACTGTTTTTT. The translation is CASSQRGRLATNEKLFF. The CDR3 plus the reference TRBV7-8 and TRBJ1-4 genes for the other parts give the full variable domain: GAGVSQSPRYKVAKRGQDVALRCDPISGHVSLFWYQQALGQGPEFLTYFQNEAQLDKSGLPSDRFFAERPEGSVSTLKIQRTQQEDSAVYLCASSQRGRLATNEKLFFGSGTQLSVL.